This is a list of T cell receptor beta chains from one sample in a study of T cell responses to AZD1222 COVID-19 vaccine. TCRdb's table, derived via immunoSEQ multiplex PCR, lists solely in-frame clones and lacks some. The repertoire includes roughly 80,000 clones, approximately 88% of them detected once, and roughly 5% sits in the top ten. The specimen was peripheral blood, collected on day 0 of MenACWY control vaccination. Receptors were obtained from an adult in good health. The CDR3 runs from the conserved cysteine through the conserved F or W. The D gene is left open where the match is weak. Not all rows give a size; the values are once, few, many and, for expanded clones, a class.

clone size,J gene,V gene,D gene,CDR3 DNA,CDR3 protein
NA,TRBJ2-3,TRBV27,NA,TGTGCCAGCAGTTTGGGAGCTACGACGGCTTCCACAGATACGCAGTATTTT,CASSLGATTASTDTQYF
NA,TRBJ1-2,TRBV28,NA,TGTGCCAGCAGTTTATTGGACTATGGCTACACCTTC,CASSLLDYGYTF
NA,TRBJ2-1,TRBV9,NA,TGTGCCAGCAAGCAGGGAGTAGGGGATGAGCAGTTCTTC,CASKQGVGDEQFF
NA,TRBJ1-1,TRBV10-1,NA,TGCGCCAGCAGTGATGCGGGGAACACTGAAGCTTTCTTT,CASSDAGNTEAFF
NA,TRBJ2-3,TRBV7-2,TRBD2,TGTGCCAGCAGCGGCTTCGGGGAGGGGGATACGCAGTATTTT,CASSGFGEGDTQYF
NA,TRBJ2-1,TRBV30,NA,TGTGCCTGGAGTGTACAAGAAGGTGAGCAGTTCTTC,CAWSVQEGEQFF
NA,TRBJ2-3,TRBV7-9,TRBD1,TGTGCCAGCAGCTTATGGGGACAGGGCACAGATACGCAGTATTTT,CASSLWGQGTDTQYF
NA,TRBJ1-2,TRBV27,NA,TGTGCCAGCAGTCCTCGAGTGGAGGAGCTCCCTAACTATGGCTACACCTTC,CASSPRVEELPNYGYTF
NA,TRBJ1-5,TRBV6-2/TRBV6-3,NA,TGTGCCAGCTGCCCTTGGGTCGGTAGCAATCAGCCCCAGCATTTT,CASCPWVGSNQPQHF
NA,TRBJ2-7,TRBV13,TRBD2,TGTGCCAGCAGCGGACCCCCGGGACTAGCGGGGGGGTACTACGAGCAGTACTTC,CASSGPPGLAGGYYEQYF
few,TRBJ1-3,TRBV18,TRBD1,TGTGCCAGCTCACCGGGGGACAGGGGGCCTGGAAACACCATATATTTT,CASSPGDRGPGNTIYF
NA,TRBJ2-5,TRBV7-2,TRBD2,TGTGCCAGCAGCCCGTGGGGTAGCGGGAGGCAACAAGAGACCCAGTACTTC,CASSPWGSGRQQETQYF
NA,TRBJ2-3,TRBV30,NA,TGTGCCTGGAGTTTTGGTAAGGGAGTCACAGATACGCAGTATTTT,CAWSFGKGVTDTQYF
NA,TRBJ1-6,TRBV7-8,NA,TGTGCCAGCAGCTTAGTAACAGGGAGACCGGATTCACCCCTCCACTTT,CASSLVTGRPDSPLHF
NA,TRBJ2-3,TRBV6-5,NA,TGTGCCGTCGAGAGGGCAGATACGCAGTATTTT,CAVERADTQYF
once,TRBJ2-3,TRBV27,NA,TGTGCCAGCGGGGATCGGTATTTT,CASGDRYF
few,TRBJ1-2,TRBV28,NA,TGTGCCAGCAGACAACATGGCTACACCTTC,CASRQHGYTF
NA,TRBJ2-2,TRBV6-2/TRBV6-3,NA,TGTGCCAGCAGCCCTCTGGGGTTAGGAGACACCGGGGAGCTGTTTTTT,CASSPLGLGDTGELFF
few,TRBJ1-2,TRBV27,NA,TGTGCCAGCAGTTTTACGTTCGGGGGAAGGGGTGGCTACACCTTC,CASSFTFGGRGGYTF
NA,TRBJ2-7,TRBV5-4,NA,TGTGCCAGCAGCTTCGACGGACAGCCCTACGAGCAGTACTTC,CASSFDGQPYEQYF
NA,TRBJ2-1,TRBV7-2,TRBD2,TGTGCCAGCAGCCTATCGGTGGGACTAGCGTTAAATGAGCAGTTCTTC,CASSLSVGLALNEQFF
NA,TRBJ2-5,TRBV18,NA,TGTGCCAGCTCACCACGGGGGAGACAAGAGACCCAGTACTTC,CASSPRGRQETQYF
NA,TRBJ1-2,TRBV19,NA,TGTGCCAGTAGTTCCCAGGGGAGCTATGGCTACACCTTC,CASSSQGSYGYTF
NA,TRBJ1-5,TRBV6-5,TRBD1,TGTGCCAGCAGGGGGACAGGGTCCAGCAATCAGCCCCAGCATTTT,CASRGTGSSNQPQHF
NA,TRBJ2-1,TRBV9,TRBD2,TGTGCCAGCAATCAACCAGGAGCGGGAGAAATCAATGAGCAGTTCTTC,CASNQPGAGEINEQFF
NA,TRBJ2-1,TRBV9,TRBD2,TGTGCCAGCAGCTGGGAGGGGCTAGCCAGCAATGAGCAGTTCTTC,CASSWEGLASNEQFF
NA,TRBJ1-2,TRBV4-1,TRBD1,TGCGCCAGCAGCCAACCGAGACAGGGGTCCAATGGCTACACCTTC,CASSQPRQGSNGYTF
NA,TRBJ2-2,TRBV30,NA,TGTGCCTGGAGTCGGTGGTTCGCGAACACCGGGGAGCTGTTTTTT,CAWSRWFANTGELFF
NA,TRBJ1-2,TRBV30,NA,TGTGCCTGGAGAACGGGGTCTTATGGCTACACCTTC,CAWRTGSYGYTF
NA,TRBJ1-2,TRBV12-3/TRBV12-4,NA,TGTGCCAGCAGTATCAGGGATAACTATGGCTACACCTTC,CASSIRDNYGYTF
NA,TRBJ1-2,TRBV7-2,TRBD1,TGTGCCAGCAGCTTAGACAGGGGCTATGGCTACACCTTC,CASSLDRGYGYTF
NA,TRBJ1-1,TRBV4-2,NA,TGTGCCAGCAGCCAAGATGAGGGCCTGAACACTGAAGCTTTCTTT,CASSQDEGLNTEAFF
NA,TRBJ1-1,TRBV5-1,NA,TGCGCCAGCAGCAAAAACGCCGAAGAAAACACTGAAGCTTTCTTT,CASSKNAEENTEAFF
NA,TRBJ2-7,TRBV27,TRBD2,TGTGCCAGCAGTACATTAGCGGGAGGGGTCTACGAGCAGTACTTC,CASSTLAGGVYEQYF
NA,TRBJ2-7,TRBV11-2,TRBD2,TGTGCCAGCAGCCCCCTAGCGGGAGTGGGAGAGCAGTACTTC,CASSPLAGVGEQYF
NA,TRBJ1-2,TRBV18,NA,TGTGCCAGCTCACCACCGGGGGGAGCGCTACTAGGCTACACCTTC,CASSPPGGALLGYTF
NA,TRBJ2-5,TRBV9,TRBD2,TGTGCCAGCAGCCGAACTAGCGGGGAACGGACCCAGTACTTC,CASSRTSGERTQYF
few,TRBJ2-7,TRBV3-1/TRBV3-2,TRBD2,TGTGCCAGCAGCCAGGAGCTAGCGGGAGGGGCCCTTCCAAACCTTTGCGAGCAGTACTTC,CASSQELAGGALPNLCEQYF
NA,TRBJ1-1,TRBV10-1,NA,TGCGCCAGCAGTGACGTTCAAGGGGTCACTGAAGCTTTCTTT,CASSDVQGVTEAFF
NA,TRBJ2-7,TRBV19,NA,TGTGCCAGTAGTATCGGGCAGGGTCACTACGAGCAGTACTTC,CASSIGQGHYEQYF
NA,TRBJ1-1,TRBV27,NA,TGTGCCAGCAGTCCCGGGCCTAGCTGGGTAGCTGAAGCTTTCTTT,CASSPGPSWVAEAFF
NA,TRBJ2-7,TRBV7-2,TRBD2,TGTGCCAGCAGCTTAGGGCCGACTAGCACCTATTTCTCCTACGAGCAGTACTTC,CASSLGPTSTYFSYEQYF
NA,TRBJ1-4,TRBV30,NA,TGTGCCTGGAGGGCTGGACAGCCTAATGAAAAACTGTTTTTT,CAWRAGQPNEKLFF
NA,TRBJ1-4,TRBV2,TRBD1,TGTGCCAGCAGTCAGGGGGGCTGGGGCGAAAAACTGTTTTTT,CASSQGGWGEKLFF
NA,TRBJ2-3,TRBV14,TRBD2,TGTGCCAGCAGCCCGCGCGGGGGGGGAACAGATACGCAGTATTTT,CASSPRGGGTDTQYF
once,TRBJ2-1,TRBV28,NA,TGTGCCAGCAACGAGCGTAGCTCCTACAATGAGCAGTTCTTC,CASNERSSYNEQFF
NA,TRBJ1-2,TRBV28,NA,TGTGCCAGCAGTCAAGGGGTGGATGGCTACACCTTC,CASSQGVDGYTF
NA,TRBJ2-7,TRBV6-2/TRBV6-3,NA,TGTGCCAGCAGTTACTTGACCGGGGGCTACGAGCAGTACTTC,CASSYLTGGYEQYF
NA,TRBJ2-2,TRBV28,NA,TGTGCCAGCAGCCTGGACCTACAGAGCACCGGGGAGCTGTTTTTT,CASSLDLQSTGELFF
NA,TRBJ2-4,TRBV5-1,NA,TGCGCCAGCAGCTTCGACAGTGAGGCCAAAAACATTCAGTACTTC,CASSFDSEAKNIQYF
NA,TRBJ1-4,TRBV6-2/TRBV6-3,NA,TGTGCCAGCAGTTACTTGGGCACCGCATCAACTAATGAAAAACTGTTTTTT,CASSYLGTASTNEKLFF
NA,TRBJ2-1,TRBV4-3,TRBD2,TGCGCCAGCAGCTCTACGGGACTAGCGGGATACAATGAGCAGTTCTTC,CASSSTGLAGYNEQFF
NA,TRBJ2-7,TRBV18,TRBD2,TGTGCCAGCTCGACACTAGCGGGTTACGAGCAGTACTTC,CASSTLAGYEQYF
NA,TRBJ2-5,TRBV24-1,TRBD1,TGTGCCACCAGTGCCGGTGGGGCAGGGGGTGAAGAGACCCAGTACTTC,CATSAGGAGGEETQYF
once,TRBJ1-2,TRBV18,TRBD1,TGTGCCAGCTCACCAATGGGACAGATCTATGGCTACACCTTC,CASSPMGQIYGYTF
NA,TRBJ2-3,TRBV24-1,TRBD1,TGTGCCACCAGTGATCCCGGGACAGGGAGCTCAGATACGCAGTATTTT,CATSDPGTGSSDTQYF
NA,TRBJ1-3,TRBV25-1,TRBD1,TGTGCCAGTCAGGGACAGGCTGGAAACACCATATATTTT,CASQGQAGNTIYF
NA,TRBJ2-1,TRBV19,TRBD2,TGTGCCAGTAGTAGTCTGCGGGAGGGCCTCGGGGAGCAGTTCTTC,CASSSLREGLGEQFF
NA,TRBJ2-7,TRBV19,TRBD1,TGTGCCAGTAGTATGGGACAGACCTACGAGCAGTACTTC,CASSMGQTYEQYF
NA,TRBJ2-7,TRBV7-8,NA,TGTGCCAGCAGCTTCAACGAGAGGAGCTCCTACGAGCAGTACTTC,CASSFNERSSYEQYF